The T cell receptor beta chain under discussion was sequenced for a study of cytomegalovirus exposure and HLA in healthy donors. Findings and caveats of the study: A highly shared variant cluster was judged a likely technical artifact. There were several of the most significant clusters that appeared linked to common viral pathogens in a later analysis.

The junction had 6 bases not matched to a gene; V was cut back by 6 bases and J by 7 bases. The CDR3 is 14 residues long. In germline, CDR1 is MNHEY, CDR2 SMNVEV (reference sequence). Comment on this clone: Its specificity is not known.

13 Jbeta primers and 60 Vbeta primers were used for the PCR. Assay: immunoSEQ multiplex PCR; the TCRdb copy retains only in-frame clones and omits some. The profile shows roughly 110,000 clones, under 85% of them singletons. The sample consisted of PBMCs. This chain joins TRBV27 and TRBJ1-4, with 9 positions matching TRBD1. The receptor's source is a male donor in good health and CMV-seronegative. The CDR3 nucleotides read TGTGCCAGCAGAACAGGGGGCCGGGGTGAAAAACTGTTTTTT. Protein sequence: CASRTGGRGEKLFF.